The rows below give T cell receptor beta chains drawn from one sample of a study of blood T cell repertoires in COVID-19. TCRdb's copy holds only in-frame clones and misses some; the assay was immunoSEQ multiplex PCR. The sample comprises about 270,000 clones, approximately 90% of which are singletons, and roughly 4% rests with the top ten. Sequenced material: PBMCs or T cells enriched from blood (not recorded which). These receptors all come from a woman aged 25 to 39 with acute COVID-19. The CDR3 runs from the conserved cysteine through the conserved F or W. Each record gives: clone size, D gene, J gene, V gene, CDR3 protein, CDR3 DNA. The D gene is left open where the match is weak. Only some rows state a clone size, as once, few, many or a class for expanded clones.

clone size: NA; D gene: TRBD1; J gene: TRBJ2-2; V gene: TRBV7-9; CDR3 protein: CASSLEGGSPGTGELFF; CDR3 DNA: TGTGCCAGCAGCTTAGAAGGGGGCAGCCCAGGCACCGGGGAGCTGTTTTTT
clone size: NA; D gene: TRBD1; J gene: TRBJ1-1; V gene: TRBV28; CDR3 protein: CASNDGQGTTEAFF; CDR3 DNA: TGTGCCAGCAACGACGGACAGGGGACCACTGAAGCTTTCTTT
clone size: NA; D gene: TRBD1; J gene: TRBJ2-2; V gene: TRBV19; CDR3 protein: CATSRRGQSGELFF; CDR3 DNA: TGTGCCACCTCCCGCAGGGGGCAATCCGGGGAGCTGTTTTTT
clone size: NA; D gene: NA; J gene: TRBJ1-1; V gene: TRBV10-3; CDR3 protein: CAISLSGGTEAFF; CDR3 DNA: TGTGCCATCAGTCTCTCGGGGGGAACTGAAGCTTTCTTT
clone size: NA; D gene: NA; J gene: TRBJ1-1; V gene: TRBV28; CDR3 protein: CASSLGGVNTEAFF; CDR3 DNA: TGTGCCAGCAGTTTAGGAGGGGTGAACACTGAAGCTTTCTTT
clone size: NA; D gene: TRBD1; J gene: TRBJ1-5; V gene: TRBV7-3; CDR3 protein: CASSLRDRGNQPQHF; CDR3 DNA: TGTGCCAGCAGCTTACGAGACAGGGGTAATCAGCCCCAGCATTTT
clone size: NA; D gene: NA; J gene: TRBJ1-2; V gene: TRBV6-6; CDR3 protein: CASSPGYKGGYTF; CDR3 DNA: TGTGCCAGCAGCCCGGGATATAAAGGGGGCTACACCTTC
clone size: NA; D gene: NA; J gene: TRBJ2-3; V gene: TRBV19; CDR3 protein: CASSMFSSTDTQYF; CDR3 DNA: TGTGCCAGTAGTATGTTCTCTAGCACAGATACGCAGTATTTT
clone size: NA; D gene: TRBD1; J gene: TRBJ1-4; V gene: TRBV19; CDR3 protein: CASSTPGGPLDGKLFF; CDR3 DNA: TGTGCCAGTAGTACCCCAGGGGGGCCCTTGGATGGAAAACTGTTTTTT
clone size: NA; D gene: NA; J gene: TRBJ1-2; V gene: TRBV30; CDR3 protein: CALGRGDYGYTF; CDR3 DNA: TGTGCCCTGGGGAGGGGCGACTATGGCTACACCTTC
clone size: NA; D gene: TRBD1; J gene: TRBJ2-7; V gene: TRBV10-3; CDR3 protein: CAISPGQGLFEQYF; CDR3 DNA: TGTGCCATCAGTCCGGGACAGGGGCTGTTCGAGCAGTACTTC
clone size: NA; D gene: TRBD2; J gene: TRBJ2-3; V gene: TRBV23-1; CDR3 protein: CASKLAGGPVTDTQYF; CDR3 DNA: TGCGCCAGCAAACTAGCGGGAGGGCCGGTTACAGATACGCAGTATTTT
clone size: NA; D gene: NA; J gene: TRBJ2-5; V gene: TRBV28; CDR3 protein: CASSPGHTQETQYF; CDR3 DNA: TGTGCCAGCAGTCCCGGACATACCCAAGAGACCCAGTACTTC
clone size: NA; D gene: NA; J gene: TRBJ2-4; V gene: TRBV10-3; CDR3 protein: CAISEIGDLGLQYF; CDR3 DNA: TGTGCCATCAGTGAAATCGGGGATCTAGGTCTTCAGTACTTC
clone size: once; D gene: NA; J gene: TRBJ2-1; V gene: TRBV4-2; CDR3 protein: CASSQELDGYNEQFF; CDR3 DNA: TGTGCCAGCAGCCAAGAACTAGATGGATACAATGAGCAGTTCTTC
clone size: NA; D gene: TRBD2; J gene: TRBJ2-1; V gene: TRBV5-1; CDR3 protein: CASSSSGRYNEQFF; CDR3 DNA: TGCGCCAGCAGCTCTAGCGGGAGGTACAATGAGCAGTTCTTC
clone size: NA; D gene: NA; J gene: TRBJ2-1; V gene: TRBV19; CDR3 protein: CASSMVRDGPYNEQFF; CDR3 DNA: TGTGCCAGTAGTATGGTGCGGGACGGACCCTACAATGAGCAGTTCTTC
clone size: NA; D gene: NA; J gene: TRBJ1-4; V gene: TRBV27; CDR3 protein: CASSSSRRNEKLFF; CDR3 DNA: TGTGCCAGCAGTTCCTCCCGGAGAAATGAAAAACTGTTTTTT
clone size: NA; D gene: TRBD2; J gene: TRBJ2-1; V gene: TRBV6-4; CDR3 protein: CASSDLWTSGTKFF; CDR3 DNA: TGTGCCAGCAGTGACCTTTGGACTAGCGGGACGAAGTTCTTC
clone size: NA; D gene: TRBD1; J gene: TRBJ2-2; V gene: TRBV10-3; CDR3 protein: CAISGQGRGTGELFF; CDR3 DNA: TGTGCCATCAGTGGACAGGGTAGGGGCACCGGGGAGCTGTTTTTT
clone size: NA; D gene: NA; J gene: TRBJ2-7; V gene: TRBV11-2; CDR3 protein: CASSLGGSSYEQYF; CDR3 DNA: TGTGCCAGCAGCTTAGGCGGTAGCTCCTACGAGCAGTACTTC
clone size: NA; D gene: TRBD2; J gene: TRBJ2-5; V gene: TRBV5-1; CDR3 protein: CASSLGTSGSLETQYF; CDR3 DNA: TGCGCCAGCAGCCTTGGGACTAGCGGGAGTTTGGAGACCCAGTACTTC
clone size: NA; D gene: NA; J gene: TRBJ2-3; V gene: TRBV20-1; CDR3 protein: CSASRGSRGTDTQYF; CDR3 DNA: TGCAGTGCTAGTCGGGGGAGTAGGGGCACAGATACGCAGTATTTT
clone size: NA; D gene: NA; J gene: TRBJ1-2; V gene: TRBV13; CDR3 protein: CASSLATGNYGYTF; CDR3 DNA: TGTGCCAGCAGCTTAGCCACAGGGAACTATGGCTACACCTTC
clone size: NA; D gene: NA; J gene: TRBJ1-3; V gene: TRBV3-1/TRBV3-2; CDR3 protein: CASRPAGSGNTIYF; CDR3 DNA: TGTGCCAGCAGACCCGCGGGGTCTGGAAACACCATATATTTT
clone size: NA; D gene: TRBD1; J gene: TRBJ1-4; V gene: TRBV28; CDR3 protein: CASSSPGQGNEKLFF; CDR3 DNA: TGTGCCAGCAGCTCCCCGGGACAGGGTAACGAAAAACTGTTTTTT
clone size: NA; D gene: TRBD2; J gene: TRBJ2-2; V gene: TRBV29-1; CDR3 protein: CSVSGLSGAGMNTGELFF; CDR3 DNA: TGCAGCGTCTCCGGGCTGTCCGGAGCGGGGATGAACACCGGGGAGCTGTTTTTT
clone size: NA; D gene: NA; J gene: TRBJ1-5; V gene: TRBV6-6; CDR3 protein: CASSYLEGDNQPQHF; CDR3 DNA: TGTGCCAGCAGTTACTTAGAGGGGGACAATCAGCCCCAGCATTTT
clone size: NA; D gene: TRBD1; J gene: TRBJ2-1; V gene: TRBV12-3/TRBV12-4; CDR3 protein: CASRLTGANEQFF; CDR3 DNA: TGTGCCAGCAGGCTTACAGGGGCCAATGAGCAGTTCTTC
clone size: NA; D gene: TRBD1; J gene: TRBJ2-7; V gene: TRBV27; CDR3 protein: CATSRDRGSYEQYF; CDR3 DNA: TGTGCCACCTCTCGGGACAGGGGGTCATACGAGCAGTACTTC
clone size: NA; D gene: NA; J gene: TRBJ2-2; V gene: TRBV7-6; CDR3 protein: CASSDIGGPNTGELFF; CDR3 DNA: TGTGCCAGCAGCGACATCGGGGGACCGAACACCGGGGAGCTGTTTTTT
clone size: NA; D gene: NA; J gene: TRBJ1-5; V gene: TRBV7-9; CDR3 protein: CASSLGGFGNQPQHF; CDR3 DNA: TGTGCCAGCAGCCTCGGGGGTTTTGGCAATCAGCCCCAGCATTTT
clone size: NA; D gene: TRBD1; J gene: TRBJ1-3; V gene: TRBV6-1; CDR3 protein: CASRERGQGTGNTIYF; CDR3 DNA: TGTGCCAGCAGGGAACGGGGACAGGGAACAGGAAACACCATATATTTT
clone size: NA; D gene: TRBD1; J gene: TRBJ2-1; V gene: TRBV27; CDR3 protein: CASSKDRVGSYNEQFF; CDR3 DNA: TGTGCCAGCAGTAAGGACAGGGTGGGATCCTACAATGAGCAGTTCTTC
clone size: NA; D gene: TRBD2; J gene: TRBJ2-3; V gene: TRBV12-3/TRBV12-4; CDR3 protein: CASSPGTSGKGYF; CDR3 DNA: TGTGCCAGCAGCCCGGGGACTAGCGGGAAGGGGTATTTT
clone size: once; D gene: NA; J gene: TRBJ1-1; V gene: TRBV27; CDR3 protein: CASSLSGVNTEAFF; CDR3 DNA: TGTGCCAGCAGTTTATCCGGGGTGAACACTGAAGCTTTCTTT
clone size: NA; D gene: TRBD1; J gene: TRBJ2-7; V gene: TRBV6-1; CDR3 protein: CASSEVGTGTYEQYF; CDR3 DNA: TGTGCCAGCAGTGAAGTTGGGACAGGAACCTACGAGCAGTACTTC
clone size: few; D gene: NA; J gene: TRBJ2-5; V gene: TRBV6-5; CDR3 protein: CASSPGTEKTQYF; CDR3 DNA: TGTGCCAGCAGCCCCGGGACTGAGAAGACCCAGTACTTC
clone size: NA; D gene: TRBD1; J gene: TRBJ1-1; V gene: TRBV6-5; CDR3 protein: CASSQGGPEAFF; CDR3 DNA: TGTGCCAGCAGCCAGGGGGGACCTGAAGCTTTCTTT
clone size: NA; D gene: TRBD2; J gene: TRBJ2-2; V gene: TRBV11-3; CDR3 protein: CASSLDSGATGELFF; CDR3 DNA: TGTGCCAGCAGCTTAGATAGCGGGGCCACCGGGGAGCTGTTTTTT
clone size: once; D gene: NA; J gene: TRBJ1-1; V gene: TRBV6-1; CDR3 protein: CASSDTGTLEAFF; CDR3 DNA: TGTGCCAGCAGTGATACCGGGACACTAGAAGCTTTCTTT
clone size: NA; D gene: NA; J gene: TRBJ2-3; V gene: TRBV11-2; CDR3 protein: CASSLSGSGPDTQYF; CDR3 DNA: TGTGCCAGCAGCTTATCCGGCAGCGGGCCAGATACGCAGTATTTT
clone size: NA; D gene: TRBD2; J gene: TRBJ2-3; V gene: TRBV27; CDR3 protein: CASTVAGHTDTQYF; CDR3 DNA: TGTGCCAGCACCGTAGCGGGCCACACAGATACGCAGTATTTT
clone size: few; D gene: NA; J gene: TRBJ2-1; V gene: TRBV14; CDR3 protein: CASSQEGQKQFF; CDR3 DNA: TGTGCCAGCAGCCAAGAAGGACAGAAGCAGTTCTTC
clone size: NA; D gene: NA; J gene: TRBJ2-3; V gene: TRBV7-9; CDR3 protein: CASNIADTQYF; CDR3 DNA: TGTGCCAGCAATATAGCCGATACGCAGTATTTT
clone size: NA; D gene: TRBD2; J gene: TRBJ2-1; V gene: TRBV24-1; CDR3 protein: CATSEERDPSGAYNEQFF; CDR3 DNA: TGTGCCACCAGTGAAGAGCGGGACCCCTCGGGGGCCTACAATGAGCAGTTCTTC
clone size: NA; D gene: NA; J gene: TRBJ1-5; V gene: TRBV7-2; CDR3 protein: CASSPPGYQPQHF; CDR3 DNA: TGTGCCAGCAGCCCTCCGGGATATCAGCCCCAGCATTTT
clone size: NA; D gene: TRBD1; J gene: TRBJ2-6; V gene: TRBV13; CDR3 protein: CASSPGTDFSGANVLTF; CDR3 DNA: TGTGCCAGCAGCCCGGGGACAGACTTCTCTGGGGCCAACGTCCTGACTTTC
clone size: NA; D gene: TRBD1; J gene: TRBJ2-7; V gene: TRBV9; CDR3 protein: CASSVVDRGFHEQYF; CDR3 DNA: TGTGCCAGCAGCGTAGTGGACAGGGGTTTCCACGAGCAGTACTTC
clone size: NA; D gene: TRBD2; J gene: TRBJ2-3; V gene: TRBV27; CDR3 protein: CASSSHTSGASTDTQYF; CDR3 DNA: TGTGCCAGCAGTTCGCATACTAGCGGAGCCAGCACAGATACGCAGTATTTT
clone size: NA; D gene: TRBD1; J gene: TRBJ1-5; V gene: TRBV19; CDR3 protein: CASSTGQGNQPQHF; CDR3 DNA: TGTGCCAGTAGTACCGGACAGGGCAATCAGCCCCAGCATTTT
clone size: NA; D gene: NA; J gene: TRBJ1-1; V gene: TRBV28; CDR3 protein: CASSSLRGTEAFF; CDR3 DNA: TGTGCCAGCAGTTCCCTACGAGGGACTGAAGCTTTCTTT
clone size: NA; D gene: NA; J gene: TRBJ2-3; V gene: TRBV27; CDR3 protein: CASNARTRRADTQYF; CDR3 DNA: TGTGCCAGCAATGCTAGGACCAGGAGGGCAGATACGCAGTATTTT
clone size: NA; D gene: TRBD1; J gene: TRBJ2-1; V gene: TRBV23-1; CDR3 protein: CASSQQQGPNNEQFF; CDR3 DNA: TGCGCCAGCAGTCAACAACAGGGGCCTAACAATGAGCAGTTCTTC
clone size: NA; D gene: TRBD1; J gene: TRBJ2-5; V gene: TRBV2; CDR3 protein: CASSEVTTGLETQYF; CDR3 DNA: TGTGCCAGCAGTGAAGTTACGACAGGGCTTGAGACCCAGTACTTC
clone size: NA; D gene: TRBD2; J gene: TRBJ2-7; V gene: TRBV9; CDR3 protein: CASSVGSGGLSYEQYF; CDR3 DNA: TGTGCCAGCAGCGTAGGTAGCGGGGGCCTCTCCTACGAGCAGTACTTC
clone size: NA; D gene: NA; J gene: TRBJ1-1; V gene: TRBV5-1; CDR3 protein: CASSLAVTEGWAFF; CDR3 DNA: TGCGCCAGCAGCTTGGCAGTGACGGAGGGATGGGCTTTCTTT